The 17 T cell receptor beta chains below come from one sample, sequenced in a study of T cells expressing NK-cell markers. TCRdb re-called the 5' RACE reads; every CDR3 protein appears as one record, without DNA. The sample has 16,000 or so distinct CDR3 sequences; the top ten hold around 60%. Input material: blood T cells: a sorted CD56 or NKG2C T cell subset, CD4+ or CD8+ T cells, or bulk PBMC T cells (not recorded which). These receptors all stem from a man aged 18-70 years in good health.

The V and J genes are TRBV10-3 and TRBJ1-1; no DNA is available, so the TRBD1 call from TCRdb remains unchecked. The CDR3 consists of 15 residues. Germline V gene lookup returns CDR1 ENHRY and CDR2 SYGVKD. Here the CDR3 reads CAIRPPGQGSTEAFF.

The J gene is TRBJ1-2, the V gene TRBV12-3 or TRBV12-4; lacking DNA, the TRBD1 call made by TCRdb goes unchecked. This CDR3 contains 16 residues. CDR3 sequence: CASSLLTGNTNYGYTF.

V and J are TRBV29-1 and TRBJ1-2; TCRdb indicates TRBD1, and absent DNA this call remains unverified. Germline-derived CDR1 and CDR2 are SQVTM and ANQGSEA. This CDR3 is 13 amino acids long. The CDR3 sequence is CSVGTGGLGGYTF. The entire variable domain, with the rest obtained from reference TRBV29-1 and TRBJ1-2, is as follows: SAVISQKPSRDICQRGTSLTIQCQVDSQVTMMFWYRQQPGQSLTLIATANQGSEATYESGFVIDKFPISRPNLTFSTLTVSNMSPEDSSIYLCSVGTGGLGGYTFGSGTRLTVV.

The rearrangement joins TRBV7-8 to TRBJ2-1; the TRBD1 assignment by TCRdb is unverifiable without DNA. Germline V gene data show CDR1 as SGHVS and CDR2 as FQNEAQ. The CDR3 spans 15 residues. CDR3 sequence: CASSSAGGSHNEQFF.

The rearrangement links TRBV5-6 to TRBJ1-5. CDR1 and CDR2 (germline): SGHDT, YYEEEE. CDR3 length equals 13 residues. This CDR3 is CASSPQAGQPQHF. The variable domain in full, with the rest retrieved from reference TRBV5-6 and TRBJ1-5, is DAGVTQSPTHLIKTRGQQVTLRCSPKSGHDTVSWYQQALGQGPQFIFQYYEEEERQRGNFPDRFSGHQFPNYSSELNVNALLLGDSALYLCASSPQAGQPQHFGDGTRLSIL.

This chain's CDR3 is CASSLQANTEAFF. The J gene is TRBJ1-1, the V gene TRBV12-3 or TRBV12-4. The length of the CDR3 is 13 residues.

The chain combines TRBV29-1 with TRBJ2-7; TCRdb selects TRBD2, and the lack of DNA leaves this call unchecked. This CDR3 is built from 13 residues. Germline V gene sequence: CDR1 SQVTM, CDR2 ANQGSEA. CDR3 amino acids: CSVSGGVRNEQYF.

The chain couples TRBV18 to TRBJ1-5; lacking DNA, the TRBD1 call made by TCRdb goes unchecked. The CDR3 runs to 16 residues. In germline, CDR1 is KGHSH, CDR2 LQKENI. CDR3 residues: CASSMGQPYSNQPQHF.

This sequence joins TRBV6-5 and TRBJ2-3; TCRdb names TRBD2, which stays unverified in the absence of DNA. Germline loops: CDR1 MNHEY, CDR2 SVGAGI. The CDR3 sequence is 18 residues long. The CDR3 loop reads CASSYWTSGGPFTDTQYF.

This chain uses TRBV14 with TRBJ1-5. Germline CDR1 is SGHDN and CDR2 is FVKESK. The length of the CDR3 is 13 residues. CDR3 amino acids: CASSQSSNQPQHF. Together with reference TRBV14 and TRBJ1-5, the CDR3 gives the full variable domain: EAGVTQFPSHSVIEKGQTVTLRCDPISGHDNLYWYRRVMGKEIKFLLHFVKESKQDESGMPNNRFLAERTGGTYSTLKVQPAELEDSGVYFCASSQSSNQPQHFGDGTRLSIL.

This chain uses TRBV5-1 with TRBJ2-5; the D gene TCRdb calls, TRBD1, cannot be checked with no DNA. Per germline, CDR1 SGHRS and CDR2 YFSETQ. This CDR3 is 15 amino acids long. CDR3 sequence reads: CASTPEPGGPETQYF.

This chain joins TRBV12-3 or TRBV12-4 and TRBJ2-3; TCRdb's D call, TRBD1, is unchecked because there is no DNA. The length of the CDR3 is 14 residues. CDR3 sequence: CASSLRGARDTQYF.

The J gene is TRBJ1-1, the V gene TRBV12-3 or TRBV12-4; TCRdb returns TRBD1, unconfirmable since there is no DNA. The CDR3 is 12 amino acids. The CDR3 protein is CASSSQGTEAFF.

J is TRBJ2-2 and V is TRBV7-8; TCRdb lists TRBD2, though no DNA is available to test this call. Germline-derived CDR1 and CDR2 are SGHVS and FQNEAQ. This CDR3 is 17 amino acids long. The CDR3 sequence: CASSPPAGTSVAGELFF.

J is TRBJ2-5 and V is TRBV11-2; the TCRdb D gene call, TRBD1, has no DNA to confirm it. Germline V gene sequence: CDR1 SGHAT, CDR2 FQNNGV. The CDR3 has 15 amino acids. The CDR3 protein is CASSSAGQSGGTQYF.

V and J are TRBV5-1 and TRBJ1-2. The germline V gene encodes CDR1 SGHRS and CDR2 YFSETQ. The CDR3 has 15 residues. The CDR3 sequence: CASSSPTIGMGGYTF. The full variable domain, completed using reference TRBV5-1 and TRBJ1-2, is KAGVTQTPRYLIKTRGQQVTLSCSPISGHRSVSWYQQTPGQGLQFLFEYFSETQRNKGNFPGRFSGRQFSNSRSEMNVSTLELGDSALYLCASSSPTIGMGGYTFGSGTRLTVV.

This chain connects TRBV20-1 to TRBJ2-3; the D gene TCRdb calls, TRBD1, cannot be checked with no DNA. This CDR3 region has 13 residues. CDR1 DFQATT and CDR2 SNEGSKA come from the germline V gene (reference sequence). The CDR3 protein is CSRTTGSTDTQYF.